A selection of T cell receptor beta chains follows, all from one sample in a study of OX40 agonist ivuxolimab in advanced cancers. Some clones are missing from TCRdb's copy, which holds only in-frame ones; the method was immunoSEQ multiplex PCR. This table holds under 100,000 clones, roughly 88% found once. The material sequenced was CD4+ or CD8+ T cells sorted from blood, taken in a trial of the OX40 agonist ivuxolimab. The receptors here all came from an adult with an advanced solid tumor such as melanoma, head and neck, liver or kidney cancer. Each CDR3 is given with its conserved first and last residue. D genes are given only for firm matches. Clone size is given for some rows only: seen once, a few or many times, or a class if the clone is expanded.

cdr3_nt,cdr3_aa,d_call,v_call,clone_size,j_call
TGTGCCAGCAGCTCTCGATGGGGGAGCAATCAGCCCCAGCATTTT,CASSSRWGSNQPQHF,.,TRBV5-8,.,TRBJ1-5
TGTGCCAGCAGCTTAATGAGGGGACGGACTGAAGCTTTCTTT,CASSLMRGRTEAFF,.,TRBV11-2,.,TRBJ1-1
TGTGCCAGCAGCGACCGGGACAGCTCCTACGAGCAGTACTTC,CASSDRDSSYEQYF,TRBD1,TRBV11-2,.,TRBJ2-7
TGTGCCAGCAATTCGCCGACCTTTAACAGGGTGACCAAAAACATTCAGTACTTC,CASNSPTFNRVTKNIQYF,.,TRBV21-1,.,TRBJ2-4
TGTGCCAGCATAGGACAGGGATTCGGGCCGATATATTTT,CASIGQGFGPIYF,TRBD1,TRBV28,once,TRBJ1-3
TGTGCCAGCTCAATGGACAGGAACACTGAAGCTTTCTTT,CASSMDRNTEAFF,.,TRBV18,.,TRBJ1-1
TGTGCCAGCAGCCTAACAGGGTCGGTGAACGAGCAGTACTTC,CASSLTGSVNEQYF,.,TRBV7-6,.,TRBJ2-7
TGTGCCAGCAGCAAACTCGTCAGGGCCGACCAGCCCCAGCATTTT,CASSKLVRADQPQHF,.,TRBV21-1,.,TRBJ1-5
TGTCCGCCCCGGCCCACCCAGCATTTT,CPPRPTQHF,.,TRBV6-7,few,TRBJ1-5
TGTGCCTGGAGTCCTAGCGGGAGGGCCTTCGAGCAGTACTTC,CAWSPSGRAFEQYF,TRBD2,TRBV30,.,TRBJ2-7
TGCAGCGTAAAGGACAGAGTTGAGTCGTGGGGCTACACCTTC,CSVKDRVESWGYTF,.,TRBV29-1,.,TRBJ1-2
TGTGCCAGCACGGAGTCCCTGGGTCCCAATCAGCCCCAGCATTTT,CASTESLGPNQPQHF,.,TRBV28,.,TRBJ1-5
TGTGCCAGCAGCGGGGGGGGGCCCACCGGGGAGCTGTTTTTT,CASSGGGPTGELFF,TRBD2,TRBV28,.,TRBJ2-2
TGCGCCAGCAGTGGGAGGACAGGGAGGATGAACACTGAAGCTTTCTTT,CASSGRTGRMNTEAFF,TRBD1,TRBV10-2,.,TRBJ1-1
TGTGCCAGCAGCCAGATTACTAGCGGGAGTGGGTCCTACAATGAGCAGTTCTTC,CASSQITSGSGSYNEQFF,TRBD2,TRBV5-6,.,TRBJ2-1
TGTGCCAGCAGGCCTTCTCAAACCCGGGGACACCTCACCGGGGAGCTGTTTTTT,CASRPSQTRGHLTGELFF,.,TRBV28,.,TRBJ2-2
TGTGCCAGTTTCCCTCCGACAGGGCTGAACACTGAAGCTTTCTTT,CASFPPTGLNTEAFF,TRBD1,TRBV19,.,TRBJ1-1
TGCGCCAGCAGCCAAGAGCTAGGGGAAGGGTCCTACGAGCAGTACTTC,CASSQELGEGSYEQYF,.,TRBV4-3,.,TRBJ2-7
TGTGCCAGTAGTCCGCAGGAGCGGCAGCCCCAGCATTTT,CASSPQERQPQHF,.,TRBV19,.,TRBJ1-5
TGTGCCAGCAGCTTGCATGAGGGGCGAGTGACTGAAGCTTTCTTT,CASSLHEGRVTEAFF,.,TRBV5-4,.,TRBJ1-1
TGTGCCAGCAGCAAAGCCCCCCTGACAGGAGATCACGAGCAGTACTTC,CASSKAPLTGDHEQYF,.,TRBV21-1,.,TRBJ2-7
TGTGCCAGCAGCGCCCGTCTTGGAGTCGCCTACGAGCAGTACTTC,CASSARLGVAYEQYF,.,TRBV11-2,.,TRBJ2-7
TGCGCCAGCAGCGAAACGACAGGGGACACAGGGGAGACCCAGTACTTC,CASSETTGDTGETQYF,TRBD1,TRBV5-1,.,TRBJ2-5
TGTGCCAGCAGTTTAAGAGGGCCGAGCTCTGGAAACACCATATATTTT,CASSLRGPSSGNTIYF,.,TRBV27,.,TRBJ1-3
TGTGCCAGCAGGTTAGACCCTGCGGGTGGCTACACCTTC,CASRLDPAGGYTF,.,TRBV28,once,TRBJ1-2
TGCGCCAGCAGCCAAGTTGGCAGAACTAACTATGGCTACACCTTC,CASSQVGRTNYGYTF,.,TRBV4-1,.,TRBJ1-2
TGTGCCAGCTCACCATTGGCAGCTAGGAACACCGGGGAGCTGTTTTTT,CASSPLAARNTGELFF,.,TRBV18,medium-sized,TRBJ2-2
TGTGCCACCAAGACTCCTAGCACAGATACGCAGTATTTT,CATKTPSTDTQYF,.,TRBV15,.,TRBJ2-3
TGTGCCAGTAGTATATTAGCAGCGGGGGGGATCTCCTACAATGAGCAGTTCTTC,CASSILAAGGISYNEQFF,TRBD2,TRBV19,.,TRBJ2-1
TGTGCCAGCAGCTATTCGGGGCAGTCCTACGAGCAGTACTTC,CASSYSGQSYEQYF,.,TRBV9,once,TRBJ2-7
TGTGCCAGTAGTATGTTGGCGAGCACAGATACGCAGTATTTT,CASSMLASTDTQYF,.,TRBV19,.,TRBJ2-3
TGTGCCAGCAACCAGGGGGGGACTACGGAGACCCAGTACTTC,CASNQGGTTETQYF,.,TRBV6-5,.,TRBJ2-5
TGCGCCAGCAGCCCCGGTGGGGGGGAGTCTGAAGCTTTCTTT,CASSPGGGESEAFF,.,TRBV5-1,.,TRBJ1-1
TGTGCCAGCAGCCCAGCCCCAGGGATTGAAGCTTTCTTT,CASSPAPGIEAFF,.,TRBV11-3,.,TRBJ1-1
TGCGCCAGCAGCTTAAGGGGCGCAGGATCGGGCTCCGGGGAGCTGTTTTTT,CASSLRGAGSGSGELFF,.,TRBV5-1,.,TRBJ2-2
TGTGCCAGCAGCTCCGGGACAGGGGGCAATGAGCAGTTCTTC,CASSSGTGGNEQFF,TRBD1,TRBV7-3,.,TRBJ2-1
TGTGCCAGCAGCTTAGAAGGATGGGGCGGGATTGAAGCTTTCTTT,CASSLEGWGGIEAFF,.,TRBV7-8,.,TRBJ1-1
TGCGCCAGCAGCTTGGAAGGTCAGGCTGGAAACACCATATATTTT,CASSLEGQAGNTIYF,.,TRBV5-1,.,TRBJ1-3
TGCGCCAGCAGCGGATCCGACAGGGGGAGAGACGAGCAGTACTTC,CASSGSDRGRDEQYF,TRBD1,TRBV5-1,.,TRBJ2-7
TGCGCCAGCAGCTTGGCCGTCTCTCGCACAGATACGCAGTATTTT,CASSLAVSRTDTQYF,.,TRBV5-1,.,TRBJ2-3
TGTGCCACCGAGGGGAGTAGCACCATATATTTT,CATEGSSTIYF,.,TRBV6-1,.,TRBJ1-3
TGTGCCACCAGCAGAGATCGGCAGGGTAATTCACCCCTCCACTTT,CATSRDRQGNSPLHF,.,TRBV15,.,TRBJ1-6
TGTGCCAGTAAAGTAATCGCGGGAGGGCCTATTCGCACCGGGGAGCTGTTTTTT,CASKVIAGGPIRTGELFF,TRBD2,TRBV19,.,TRBJ2-2
TGTGCCTGGACTTGGGGCACGTGGAATGAGCAGTTCTTC,CAWTWGTWNEQFF,.,TRBV30,.,TRBJ2-1
TGTGCCAGCAGGGCCCCGGACAGGGCTGGGAATCAGCCCCAGCATTTT,CASRAPDRAGNQPQHF,TRBD1,TRBV6-6,.,TRBJ1-5
TGCGCCAGCAGCTTACAGACAAATGAAAAACTGTTTTTT,CASSLQTNEKLFF,.,TRBV5-1,.,TRBJ1-4
TGCGCCAGCAGCTTGGATGGTTTTCAGATGAACACTGAAGCTTTCTTT,CASSLDGFQMNTEAFF,.,TRBV5-1,.,TRBJ1-1
TGTGCCAGCAGCTTAAACGCACTCACCGGGGAGCTGTTTTTT,CASSLNALTGELFF,.,TRBV7-2,.,TRBJ2-2
TGTGCCAGTACAGACCGTAGGAACACTGAAGCTTTCTTT,CASTDRRNTEAFF,.,TRBV6-6,.,TRBJ1-1
TGTGCCAGCAGTTACATGGGAGGGCGTTACGAGCAGTACTTC,CASSYMGGRYEQYF,TRBD2,TRBV6-6,.,TRBJ2-7
TGTGCCAGCAGCGTGGACCTTTACGAGCAGTACTTC,CASSVDLYEQYF,.,TRBV5-5,once,TRBJ2-7
TGCGCCAGCAGCCAAGGGCCAAGGGATTGGGGTTCACCCCTCCACTTT,CASSQGPRDWGSPLHF,.,TRBV4-3,.,TRBJ1-6
TGTGCCAGCAGCTTAGAAGCAGGGCGGACTGAAGCTTTCTTT,CASSLEAGRTEAFF,.,TRBV7-2,.,TRBJ1-1
TGTGCCAGCAGCCGGGACACTAGCGGGTCACCCCTCCACTTT,CASSRDTSGSPLHF,.,TRBV6-1,few,TRBJ1-6
TGCGCCAGCAGCATAAATAGCGGGAGTCGGTACAATGAGCAGTTCTTC,CASSINSGSRYNEQFF,TRBD2,TRBV5-1,.,TRBJ2-1
TGTGCCAGCAGCTTTAGCGGGAGGGCCAACAATGAGCAGTTCTTC,CASSFSGRANNEQFF,TRBD2,TRBV7-3,.,TRBJ2-1
TGTGCCAGCAGTTTCAGGGGGAGTGACTATGGCTACACCTTC,CASSFRGSDYGYTF,TRBD1,TRBV6-6,.,TRBJ1-2
TGTGCCAGCAGCCTACAGGGCCACACTGAAGCTTTCTTT,CASSLQGHTEAFF,.,TRBV6-1,.,TRBJ1-1
TGTGCCAGCAGCTCCGCCTCCGACCGGGGCGGTGGCGAGCAGTACTTC,CASSSASDRGGGEQYF,.,TRBV7-3,.,TRBJ2-7
TGTGCCAGCATTATAGGACAGGGCAGCACTGAAGCTTTCTTT,CASIIGQGSTEAFF,TRBD1,TRBV6-1,.,TRBJ1-1